These 12 T cell receptor beta chains came from one sample sequenced in a study of identical twins. Each CDR3 protein gets one entry after TCRdb re-called the 5' RACE reads with MiXCR. The sample records 200,000 to 300,000 distinct CDR3 sequences, roughly an eighth being singletons. The data also belong to a second study, concerning yellow fever vaccine responses in identical twins.

The sequenced material came from memory (CD45RO+) T cells sorted from blood. The receptor source for this set is a woman between 18 and 29 years old in good health.

The J gene is TRBJ2-5, the V gene TRBV2; 7 nucleotides line up with TRBD2. J gave up 4 bases and V 8 bases, and 10 bases lay outside the gene matches. Germline assignment: CDR1 SNHLY and CDR2 FYNNEI. CDR3 length: 14 amino acids. The CDR3 coding sequence is TGTGCCAGCTCCCCTAATCTAGCGGTAGAGACCCAGTACTTC. This translates into CASSPNLAVETQYF.

V and J are TRBV14 and TRBJ2-7; 9 nucleotides agree with TRBD2. Germline CDR1 is SGHDN and CDR2 is FVKESK. V gave up 1 base and J gave up 2 bases; unmatched junction bases: 6. The CDR3 covers 16 residues. The CDR3 sequence is CASSQGAGGRAYEQYF. CDR3 nucleotides: TGTGCCAGCAGCCAAGGGGCCGGCGGGAGGGCCTACGAGCAGTACTTC.

V is TRBV12-3 or TRBV12-4 and J is TRBJ2-4, with TRBD2 matching over 9 bases. This CDR3 spans 16 amino acids. The V segment lost 5 bases and the J segment 11 bases; nucleotides outside the gene matches: 16. CDR3 nucleotides: TGTGCCAGCAGTCCCAGCGGGGGGCGACTCTTGACTCTTCAGTACTTC. Its protein product is CASSPSGGRLLTLQYF.

This clonotype showed up just once. Without the conserved terminal phenylalanine or tryptophan, this CDR3 likely stems from a read error. The V call is TRBV6-2 or TRBV6-3, the J call TRBJ2-7; perhaps TRBD2 as D (5 bases). Germline-derived CDR1 and CDR2 are MNHEY and SVGEGT. The CDR3 runs 15 residues. The V gene lost 8 bases and the J gene lost 2 bases, with 19 bases spanning the gap. CDR3 sequence (DNA): TGTGCCAGCCGATATAGCGCGAACCCCCCCTACGAGCAGTACTAC. Amino acid sequence: CASRYSANPPYEQYY.

In this sample, this clonotype turned up a few times. The V and J genes are TRBV5-5 and TRBJ2-1; TRBD1 matches 10 bases. This CDR3 has 15 residues. Germline CDR1 and CDR2: SGHKS and YYEKEE (reference sequence). V was clipped by 6 bases and J by 2 bases; unmatched bases: 5. The CDR3 DNA follows: TGTGCCAGCACCGTGGGACAGGGGACCTACAATGAGCAGTTCTTC. Translating gives CASTVGQGTYNEQFF.

This clonotype has a handful of counts. The chain is built from TRBV20-1 and TRBJ2-3, with no clear D. Germline V gene data show CDR1 as DFQATT and CDR2 as SNEGSKA (reference sequence). Trimming pared 0 bases from V and 3 bases from J, leaving 25 bases between. This CDR3 region has 19 residues. CDR3 nucleotide sequence: TGCAGTGCTAGAGAGGCCCCCGGTCCGGGCCAAAAATGGACAGATACGCAGTATTTT. This gives the protein CSAREAPGPGQKWTDTQYF.

The genes are TRBV7-9 and TRBJ2-7; D possibly uses TRBD1 or TRBD2 (6 bases each). V lost 5 bases to trimming and J lost 6 bases, with 17 bases between them. The germline gives CDR1 SEHNR, CDR2 FQNEAQ (reference sequence). The CDR3 contains 14 residues. The CDR3 is CASSPGSGATEQYF. CDR3 coding DNA: TGTGCCAGCAGCCCCGGTTCGGGGGCGACCGAGCAGTACTTC. The whole variable domain, remainder taken from reference TRBV7-9 and TRBJ2-7, is DTGVSQNPRHKITKRGQNVTFRCDPISEHNRLYWYRQTLGQGPEFLTYFQNEAQLEKSRLLSDRFSAERPKGSFSTLEIQRTEQGDSAMYLCASSPGSGATEQYFGPGTRLTVT.

The chain has TRBV3-1 and TRBJ2-6; TRBD1 might be the D (5 bases). Germline V gene data show CDR1 as LGHDT and CDR2 as YNNKEL (reference sequence). The V and J ends lost 7 bases and 2 bases respectively, with 12 bases between them. The CDR3 is made up of 15 amino acids. This chain's CDR3 is CASTKDSTGANVLTF. Here the CDR3 DNA reads TGTGCCAGCACCAAAGACAGTACTGGGGCCAACGTCCTGACTTTC.

V is TRBV6-2 or TRBV6-3 and J is TRBJ2-2; 9 bases map to TRBD2. This CDR3 region has 15 residues. Germline CDR1 and CDR2: MNHEY and SVGEGT. The J segment lost 4 bases and the V segment lost 3 bases, leaving 3 bases of the junction unmatched. CDR3 DNA sequence: TGTGCCAGCAGTTATGCGGGGGGGGTCACCGGGGAGCTGTTTTTT. This codes for CASSYAGGVTGELFF.

This clonotype was found a few times. V is TRBV3-1 and J is TRBJ2-7; D is uncertain. The CDR3 runs 13 residues. V was shortened by 3 bases and J by 4 bases, with 10 bases between the two germline ends. Germline loops: CDR1 LGHDT, CDR2 YNNKEL (reference sequence). The CDR3, as DNA: TGTGCCAGCAGCCACCTAGGTCCGTACGAGCAGTACTTC. This codes for CASSHLGPYEQYF.

The rearrangement links TRBV20-1 to TRBJ2-1, with 10 bases matching TRBD1. The germline CDR1 and CDR2 sequences are DFQATT and SNEGSKA (reference sequence). Trimming removed 2 bases from V and 5 bases from J; junction bases left unmatched: 9. The CDR3 loop spans 16 amino acids. CDR3 in DNA: TGCAGTGCTAGAACTCCGGGACAGGGGAGAAACAATGAGCAGTTCTTC. It codes for CSARTPGQGRNNEQFF.

The chain couples TRBV4-3 to TRBJ2-3, with 12 bases aligning to TRBD2. This CDR3 contains 16 residues. Germline V gives CDR1 LGHNA, CDR2 YSLEER. J lost 5 bases, V lost 0 bases, and 3 bases had no gene match. DNA of the CDR3: TGCGCCAGCAGCCAAGAAGCTAGCGGGAGGGAAGATACGCAGTATTTT. It translates to CASSQEASGREDTQYF.